What follows describes a single TCR beta chain. This sample was taken from a study of blood T cell repertoires in COVID-19. In the study overall: From T cells, B-cell-depleted T cells, or PBMCs came the material, which was cDNA or gDNA.

Only in-frame clones appear in the TCRdb table, and some are missing; sequencing was by immunoSEQ multiplex PCR. This table has 150,000 to 200,000 clones, just over 85% appearing once. With V trimmed by 2 bases and J by 7 bases, 8 bases remained unmatched. The CDR3 totals 17 residues. The germline V gene has CDR1 LGHDT and CDR2 YNNKEL (reference sequence). V gene TRBV3-1 (or the pseudogene TRBV3-2) combines with J gene TRBJ1-6; 10 bases line up with TRBD1. The TCR sequence derives from a man between 60 and 70 years old with acute or convalescent COVID-19. The source material was peripheral blood. The CDR3 DNA is TGTGCCAGCAGCCAACGCCAGGACAGGGGGACGAATTCACCCCTCCACTTT. This translates into CASSQRQDRGTNSPLHF.